This T cell receptor (beta chain) is drawn from a study of blood T cell repertoires in COVID-19 (dated by TCRdb to between 2020 and 2021). Concerning the study at large: Collaborator samples came from the United States, Italy and Spain and covered acute and convalescent phases of COVID-19. Samples were obtained from the ongoing ImmuneRACE study (first 160 participants) and from over a thousand subjects provided by 6 global collaborators. The prospective study material was composed of cDNA or gDNA derived from T cells, B-cell-depleted T cells, or PBMCs. Where available, HLA class I and class II types were obtained from metadata supplied by the sample provider rather than from assay-based typing. The repertoires were made available in a free public database intended to serve as a resource for research on the immune response to SARS-CoV-2. Subjects who had been exposed to COVID-19, were actively infected with it, or had recovered from it provided the deeply sampled blood TCRbeta repertoires that made up the dataset. A de-identified subject ID, COVID-19 status, age in years and sex were almost always included in the sample metadata.

Regarding this clone: There is no known antigen for this receptor. There are no base qualities to consult, and no much larger clone falls within one base.

Each collaborating institution followed its own protocols to collect whole blood in K2EDTA tubes. Collaborator samples were shipped for TCRbeta analysis as frozen whole blood, isolated PBMCs, or DNA extracted from either sample type. TCRbeta CDR3 regions were amplified from genomic DNA by means of the immunoSEQ Assay, a bias-controlled multiplex PCR. Per the source publication's procedure: The number of nucleated cells in each sample was estimated from the amplification of reference gene primers within the assay. To quantify the absolute abundance of each unique TCRbeta CDR3 rearrangement, sequence reads were collapsed and filtered. For each sample, productive Simpson clonality was calculated as the square root of Simpson's diversity index over productive rearrangements. Imported from immuneACCESS, the table was reduced by TCRdb to in-frame sequences with V and J called. These copies leave out some clones; in studies compared against another copy, an unresolved V gene accounts for under half, and the cause of the remainder is not known. The DNA was the basis for D and trimming; V, J and clone size are from that table. The sample profile shows around 300,000 clones; more than 80% of them were found once. The ten largest clones represent over 3.5% of the sample.

The paper's findings and limits, for the study overall: The amount of clinical and demographic metadata varied by source and participant and was provided uncurated.

The sequence was collected from a woman between 40 and 50 years old with acute or convalescent COVID-19. Sequencing was carried out using peripheral blood.

The CDR3 reads as follows: CASSEEPGTGELFF. DNA sequence: TGTGCCAGCAGTGAGGAGCCGGGGACCGGGGAGCTGTTTTTT. Recombination joined TRBV6-4 with TRBJ2-2; TRBD2 might be the D gene, on 5 matching bases. The cysteine opens and the phenylalanine closes a CDR3 of 14 amino acids. Just the 42-base CDR3 DNA is kept, in frame starting at base 1. The germline V gene gives CDR1 as MRHNA and CDR2 as SNTAGT. The trim is 3 bases for V and 5 bases for J, with a gap of 10 bases between the germline ends.